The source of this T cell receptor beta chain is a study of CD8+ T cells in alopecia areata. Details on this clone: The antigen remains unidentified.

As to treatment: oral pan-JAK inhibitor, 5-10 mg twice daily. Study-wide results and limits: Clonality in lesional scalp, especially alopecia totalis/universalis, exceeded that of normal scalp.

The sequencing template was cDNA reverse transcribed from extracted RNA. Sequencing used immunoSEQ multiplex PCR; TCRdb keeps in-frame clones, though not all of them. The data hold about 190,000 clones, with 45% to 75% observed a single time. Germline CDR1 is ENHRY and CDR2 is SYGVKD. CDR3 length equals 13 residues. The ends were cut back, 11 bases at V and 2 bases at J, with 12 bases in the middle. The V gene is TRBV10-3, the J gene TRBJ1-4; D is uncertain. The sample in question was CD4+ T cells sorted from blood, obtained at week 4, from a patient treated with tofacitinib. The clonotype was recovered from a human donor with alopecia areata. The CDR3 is CAAHSATNEKLFF. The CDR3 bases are TGTGCCGCCCACAGTGCCACTAATGAAAAACTGTTTTTT.